The T cell receptor (beta chain) described here comes from a study of blood T cells in healthy people across ages. The study's findings and limits: TCR beta diversity tracked closely with naive T cell percentage.

This clonotype has only one observation. Its antigen is unknown. PBMCs numbering at least 7 million were isolated per sample. It was with a sample-barcoded 5' primer and a J-beta primer mix that a second PCR of about 6 to 12 cycles was run. Every cDNA was tagged by a template-switch adaptor with 12 random nucleotides. TCRdb called the 5' RACE reads again in MiXCR, with one record for every CDR3 protein. Here the sample spans roughly 1.9 million distinct CDR3 sequences, about two fifths being singletons. The CDR3 extends over 12 amino acids. Between the trimmed V and J ends, which lost 1 base and 7 bases, there was a span of 7 bases. Germline CDR1 is SEHNR and CDR2 is FQNEAQ (reference sequence).

Sequenced input: blood. The rearrangement links TRBV7-9 to TRBJ1-1; no definite D call. The clonotype was recovered from a human donor in good health. The CDR3 sequence: CASSLEGNEAFF. CDR3 bases: TGTGCCAGCAGCTTAGAAGGCAATGAAGCTTTCTTT.